These 11 T cell receptor beta chains were all obtained from the same sample, sequenced in a study of technical replicates of blood from a handful of donors. Clones were read by immunoSEQ multiplex PCR, and TCRdb kept only the in-frame ones, dropping some. Found here are almost 90,000 clones, around 95% of them singletons; the top ten hold approximately 0.35%. Sequenced sample: T cells isolated from PBMCs. These receptors came from a human donor in good health.

The rearrangement links TRBV19 to TRBJ2-3, with 11 bases identical to TRBD2. CDR1 is LNHDA and CDR2 is SQIVND in the germline V gene (reference sequence). J lost 5 bases, V lost 11 bases, and 15 bases had no gene match. CDR3 length: 16 residues. The CDR3 spells CASQLIAGGPVDTQYF. The CDR3 DNA is TGTGCCTCCCAACTCATAGCGGGAGGGCCGGTAGATACGCAGTATTTT.

The chain combines TRBV7-9 with TRBJ2-7, with D unresolved. CDR1 is SEHNR and CDR2 is FQNEAQ in the germline V gene (reference sequence). Trimming left V 5 bases short and J 0 bases short, with 11 bases between. The CDR3 sequence is 14 residues long. CDR3 amino acids: CASSTVESSYEQYF. For the CDR3, the DNA is TGTGCCAGCAGCACTGTAGAAAGCTCCTACGAGCAGTACTTC.

The chain couples TRBV6-4 to TRBJ2-5; 12 bases are shared with TRBD2. This CDR3 has 18 residues. Trimming removed 1 base from V and 3 bases from J; junction bases left unmatched: 9. The germline V gene has CDR1 MRHNA and CDR2 SNTAGT. The CDR3 nucleotides are TGTGCCAGCAGTGACTTACTAGCGGGAGGCCGGTCCGAAGAGACCCAGTACTTC. This gives the protein CASSDLLAGGRSEETQYF.

The sample holds one count of this clone. The chain couples TRBV27 to TRBJ2-5, with a weak D call TRBD2 (5 bases). The CDR3 runs 14 residues. Germline values: CDR1 MNHEY, CDR2 SMNVEV (reference sequence). The ends were cut back, 0 bases at V and 4 bases at J, with 9 bases in the middle. The CDR3 DNA follows: TGTGCCAGCAGTTTATCTGAGGCGGGAGAGACCCAGTACTTC. Translation: CASSLSEAGETQYF.

The chain links TRBV14 to TRBJ1-1, with D tentatively TRBD1 (5 bases). The CDR3 runs 17 residues. Trimming removed 0 bases at V and 0 bases at J, with 14 bases between. CDR1 is SGHDN and CDR2 is FVKESK in the germline V gene. Here the CDR3 DNA reads TGTGCCAGCAGCCAAGATAGGTATCGGGACTTGAACACTGAAGCTTTCTTT. Translation gives CASSQDRYRDLNTEAFF. The whole variable domain, remainder taken from reference TRBV14 and TRBJ1-1, is EAGVTQFPSHSVIEKGQTVTLRCDPISGHDNLYWYRRVMGKEIKFLLHFVKESKQDESGMPNNRFLAERTGGTYSTLKVQPAELEDSGVYFCASSQDRYRDLNTEAFFGQGTRLTVV.

The gene calls are TRBV25-1 and TRBJ1-1; D might be TRBD1 (5 bases). The germline V gene has CDR1 MGHDK and CDR2 SYGVNS. The CDR3 is 15 amino acids. The V end lost 4 bases, the J end lost 1 base, and 13 bases lay between the germline ends. CDR3 nucleotide sequence: TGTGCCAGCAGTGCACTAGACGGGGGGAACACTGAAGCTTTCTTT. Translation gives CASSALDGGNTEAFF.

This sequence joins TRBV25-1 and TRBJ2-2; D is unclear. The CDR3 contains 13 residues. V lost 4 bases to trimming and J lost 7 bases, with 10 bases between them. The V gene's germline CDR1 is MGHDK and CDR2 SYGVNS. The CDR3 nucleotides read TGTGCCAGCAGTGTCGACACCTACGGGGAGCTGTTTTTT. Its translation: CASSVDTYGELFF. Variable domain in full (rest from reference TRBV25-1 and TRBJ2-2): EADIYQTPRYLVIGTGKKITLECSQTMGHDKMYWYQQDPGMELHLIHYSYGVNSTEKGDLSSESTVSRIRTEHFPLTLESARPSHTSQYLCASSVDTYGELFFGEGSRLTVL.

The V and J genes are TRBV4-1 and TRBJ1-5; 9 bases match TRBD1. Germline CDR1 and CDR2: MGHRA and YSYEKL. The J segment lost 3 bases and the V segment lost 6 bases, leaving 3 bases of the junction unmatched. The CDR3 covers 14 residues. The CDR3 region has the DNA TGCGCCAGCAGAGGGACAGGGCTCAATCAGCCCCAGCATTTT. Translation gives CASRGTGLNQPQHF.

J is TRBJ2-1 and V is TRBV25-1; 11 bases fit TRBD1. From germline, CDR1 is MGHDK and CDR2 SYGVNS. J gave up 9 bases and V 5 bases, and 3 bases lay outside the gene matches. The CDR3 is made up of 13 amino acids. The CDR3 coding sequence is TGTGCCAGCAGTAGGACAGGGGGCATTGAGCAGTTCTTC. It specifies CASSRTGGIEQFF.

This sequence joins TRBV6-6 and TRBJ2-1; 10 nucleotides match TRBD2. The CDR3 is 16 amino acids. J was trimmed by 2 bases and V by 5 bases; bases with no gene match: 6. Germline V gene data show CDR1 as MNHNY and CDR2 as SVGAGI (reference sequence). The CDR3 DNA reads TGTGCCAGCAGTCCCGTTAGCGGGAGGACCTACAATGAGCAGTTCTTC. Translation gives CASSPVSGRTYNEQFF.

The gene calls are TRBV6-5 and TRBJ2-7; TRBD2 agrees at 7 bases. The CDR3 covers 14 residues. V shed 5 bases, J shed 2 bases, and the junction held 6 bases outside the gene matches. Germline V gives CDR1 MNHEY, CDR2 SVGAGI. The CDR3 DNA is TGTGCCAGCAGTGTACTAGCGAGTACCTACGAGCAGTACTTC. This gives the protein CASSVLASTYEQYF.